This entry features one T cell receptor (beta chain) sequence. The sample belongs to a study of control samples from healthy donors and cancer patients. Measured with immunoSEQ multiplex PCR; TCRdb has only the in-frame clones, and not every one. This sample carries 60,000 to 80,000 clones, roughly 87% of them seen once, and the ten largest clones take 3% to 4%. V lost 7 bases and J 11 bases, leaving 17 bases between the germline ends. Germline lookup yields CDR1 MNHEY and CDR2 SVGAGI. The CDR3 sequence is 12 residues long. The source of this sequence is a woman in her 50s in good health. Input material: blood. The genes are TRBV6-5 and TRBJ1-1; D unresolved. Here the CDR3 DNA reads TGTGCCAGCACCTTACCCGGGGAGGTGGCTTTCTTT. This encodes CASTLPGEVAFF.